This T cell receptor beta chain was recorded in a study of T cells in localized non-small cell lung cancer. Study outcomes and limitations: It was uninvolved adjacent lung that showed the highest T cell clonality, exceeding tumor.

This clone has more than one count but fewer than ten. Its antigen remains unknown. Using immunoSEQ multiplex PCR, the repertoire was profiled, and TCRdb retains in-frame clones only, with some absent. This table holds 750 to 1,000 clones, approximately 20% found once. This CDR3 contains 13 residues. V lost 5 bases and J 1 base, leaving 9 bases between the germline ends. CDR1 is SGDLS, CDR2 YYNGEE, per germline. This chain joins TRBV9 and TRBJ1-1; tentatively, D is TRBD1 (5 bases). The sequencing used normal lung tissue next to the tumor, collected before any cancer treatment. This TCR derives from a man aged 40-75 years with stage I lung adenocarcinoma. The CDR3 DNA follows: TGTGCCAGCAGTCAGGGCTCGAACACTGAAGCTTTCTTT. Residues: CASSQGSNTEAFF.